Below are 6 T cell receptor beta chains sequenced from a single sample in a study of T-cell reconstitution after alpha-beta-depleted transplantation in children. Unique molecular identifiers were built into the TCRbeta library. TCRdb re-called the PCR reads with MiXCR, one entry per CDR3 protein. Found here are some 350,000 distinct CDR3 sequences, 9% to 12% of them singletons; the top ten hold 2% to 3%. The sequenced sample was PBMCs from the stem cell graft donor, obtained from the stem cell graft. These receptors were taken from a human donor who donated a stem cell graft to a child with acute lymphoblastic leukemia.

The sample holds a few counts of this clonotype. This chain uses TRBV29-1 with TRBJ1-4; D is undetermined. Germline assignment: CDR1 SQVTM and CDR2 ANQGSEA. Trimming removed 6 bases from V and 5 bases from J, with 10 bases in between. This CDR3 region has 12 residues. CDR3 in DNA: TGCAGCGTGATCGTCCCAAATGAAAAACTGTTTTTT. Protein: CSVIVPNEKLFF.

J is TRBJ1-4 and V is TRBV6-1; D is unresolved. Germline V gene sequence: CDR1 MNHNS, CDR2 SASEGT. Trimming shortened V by 3 bases and J by 0 bases, and 14 bases separated the two germline ends. The CDR3 extends over 17 amino acids. The CDR3 region is CASSDQSRRSTNEKLFF. The CDR3 DNA follows: TGTGCCAGCAGTGATCAGTCCCGGAGATCAACTAATGAAAAACTGTTTTTT.

V is TRBV5-6 and J is TRBJ1-2; D is ambiguous. The V end was cut by 3 bases, the J end by 1 base, with 10 bases between. CDR1 SGHDT and CDR2 YYEEEE come from the germline V gene. This CDR3 has 14 amino acids. The DNA for the CDR3 is TGTGCCAGCAGCTCTAGCACCTATAACTATGGCTACACCTTC. Protein: CASSSSTYNYGYTF.

J is TRBJ2-3 and V is TRBV12-3 or TRBV12-4; unclear D gene. Trimming shortened V by 2 bases and J by 3 bases, and 12 bases separated the two germline ends. The CDR3 length is 15 residues. Written as DNA, the CDR3 is TGTGCCAGCAGTTTATCCTACCGTGGAACAGATACGCAGTATTTT. It codes for CASSLSYRGTDTQYF.

The V call is TRBV4-2, the J call TRBJ2-6, with TRBD1 as a possible D gene (5 bases). This CDR3 has 16 amino acids. The V end lost 3 bases, the J end lost 4 bases, and 13 bases lay between the germline ends. Germline assignment: CDR1 LGHNA and CDR2 YNFKEQ. The CDR3 DNA sequence: TGTGCCAGCAGCCAGGCAGGGCCTACAGGGGCCAACGTCCTGACTTTC. Translating it yields CASSQAGPTGANVLTF.

The chain couples TRBV7-6 to TRBJ2-3; TRBD2 agrees at 10 bases. The CDR3 loop spans 18 amino acids. The germline gives CDR1 SGHVS, CDR2 FNYEAQ. Trimming at V came to 5 bases and at J to 1 base, leaving 12 bases not matched to a gene. CDR3 sequence reads: CASSATSGPLLGTDTQYF. The CDR3, as DNA: TGTGCCAGCAGCGCGACTAGCGGGCCCCTCTTGGGCACAGATACGCAGTATTTT.